The 5 T cell receptor beta chains below all came from one sample that was sequenced in a study of Ad26.COV2.S vaccination and SARS-CoV-2 variants (TCRdb year 2021). What the time point label conveys for this sample: individuals recovered from natural SARS-CoV-2 infection. The library was generated by the immunoSEQ multiplex PCR assay. Held by TCRdb, this immuneACCESS table contains in-frame sequences only and omits some clones. Under half of the omission traces to an unresolved V gene where checked; the cause of the rest is unknown. The sample records 75,000 to 100,000 clones, 82% of which are singletons. Jointly, the top ten make up roughly 15% of the sample. Sequences were derived from peripheral blood, sampled after recovery from COVID-19. These receptors all come from a human donor who had recovered from COVID-19.

The rearrangement links TRBV29-1 to TRBJ2-1; 10 bases line up with TRBD1. Looked up from germline, CDR1 is SQVTM and CDR2 is ANQGSEA. Unmatched junction bases numbered 4, after V lost 7 bases and J lost 4 bases. The CDR3 contains 13 residues. CDR3 amino acids: CSGDRGGYNEQFF. In DNA form, the CDR3 reads TGCAGCGGGGACAGGGGCGGGTACAATGAGCAGTTCTTC.

This clone was recorded once. The rearrangement joins TRBV7-9 to TRBJ2-4; TRBD1 matches 8 bases. Germline V gives CDR1 SEHNR, CDR2 FQNEAQ (reference sequence). The CDR3 totals 18 residues. V shed 4 bases and J 0 bases; nucleotides not matched to a gene: 11. DNA of the CDR3: TGTGCCAGCAGCTCGAGGTCAGGGGGCGCTGGAGCCAAAAACATTCAGTACTTC. This gives the protein CASSSRSGGAGAKNIQYF.

The gene calls are TRBV3-1 (or the pseudogene TRBV3-2) and TRBJ2-5; a weak D match, TRBD1 (5 bases). This CDR3 region has 14 residues. V was shortened by 3 bases and J by 1 base, with 9 bases between the two germline ends. CDR1 is LGHDT and CDR2 is YNNKEL in the germline V gene (reference sequence). CDR3 nucleotides: TGTGCCAGCAGCCAGGTCGACAGCCAAGAGACCCAGTACTTC. Its protein product is CASSQVDSQETQYF.

This sequence joins TRBV27 and TRBJ1-5; 10 bases map to TRBD1. The germline V gene encodes CDR1 MNHEY and CDR2 SMNVEV (reference sequence). This CDR3 spans 15 amino acids. The V gene end was trimmed by 5 bases and the J gene end by 7 bases; junction bases not matched to a gene: 8. CDR3 amino acids: CASSIDRGPAQPQHF. The CDR3 DNA follows: TGTGCCAGCAGTATAGACAGGGGGCCGGCCCAGCCCCAGCATTTT.

The chain joins TRBV25-1 to TRBJ1-1; D is perhaps TRBD1 (5 bases). V was trimmed by 7 bases and J by 5 bases, leaving 23 bases between them. CDR3 length equals 16 residues. CDR1 is MGHDK, CDR2 SYGVNS, per germline. The CDR3 DNA is TGTGCCAGCATCACAGGCCCGCAGGGAGTTAGGACTGAAGCTTTCTTT. It is translated as CASITGPQGVRTEAFF.